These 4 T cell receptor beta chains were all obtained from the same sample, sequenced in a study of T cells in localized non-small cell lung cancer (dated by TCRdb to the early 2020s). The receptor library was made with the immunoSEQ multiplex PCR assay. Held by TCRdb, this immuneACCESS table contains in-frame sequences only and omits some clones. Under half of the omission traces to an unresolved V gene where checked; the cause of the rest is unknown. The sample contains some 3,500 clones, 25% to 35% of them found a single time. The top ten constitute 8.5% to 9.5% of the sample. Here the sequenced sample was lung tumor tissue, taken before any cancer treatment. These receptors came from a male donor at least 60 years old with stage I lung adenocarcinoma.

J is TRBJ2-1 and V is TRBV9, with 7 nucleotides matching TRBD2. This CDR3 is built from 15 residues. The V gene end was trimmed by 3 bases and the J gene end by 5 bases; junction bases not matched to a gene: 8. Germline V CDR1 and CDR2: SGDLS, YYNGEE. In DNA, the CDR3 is TGTGCCAGCAGCGCCCTTAGCGGGCCTAACAATGAGCAGTTCTTC. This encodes CASSALSGPNNEQFF.

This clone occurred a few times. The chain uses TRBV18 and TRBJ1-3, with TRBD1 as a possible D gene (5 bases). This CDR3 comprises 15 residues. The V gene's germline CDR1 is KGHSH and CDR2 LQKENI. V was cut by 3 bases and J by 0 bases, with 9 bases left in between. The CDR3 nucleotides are TGTGCCAGCTCACCCTTTACAGGCTCTGGAAACACCATATATTTT. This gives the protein CASSPFTGSGNTIYF.

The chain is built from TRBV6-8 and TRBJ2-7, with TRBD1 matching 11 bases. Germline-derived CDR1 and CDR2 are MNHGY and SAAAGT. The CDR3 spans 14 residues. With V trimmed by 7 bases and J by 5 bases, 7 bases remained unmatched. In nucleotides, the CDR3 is TGTGCCAGCAAGGACAGGGGGCTTTCTAACGAGCAGTACTTC. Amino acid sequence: CASKDRGLSNEQYF.

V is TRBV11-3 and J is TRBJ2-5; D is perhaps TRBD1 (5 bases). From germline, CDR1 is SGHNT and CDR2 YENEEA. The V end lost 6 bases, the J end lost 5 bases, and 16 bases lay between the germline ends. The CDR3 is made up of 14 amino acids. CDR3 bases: TGTGCCAGCAGTGCCACAGGTTTCGGGGAGACCCAGTACTTC. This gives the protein CASSATGFGETQYF.